This entry lists 26 T cell receptor beta chains sequenced from one sample in a study of OX40 agonist ivuxolimab in advanced cancers. Data came from immunoSEQ multiplex PCR; TCRdb stores just in-frame clones and leaves some out. Here the sample spans around 30,000 clones, about nine tenths being singletons. Here the sequenced sample was CD4+ or CD8+ T cells sorted from blood, taken in a trial of the OX40 agonist ivuxolimab. The receptor set was obtained from an adult with an advanced solid tumor such as melanoma, head and neck, liver or kidney cancer.

V usage is TRBV7-6 and J usage is TRBJ2-7; D ambiguous. Between the trimmed V and J ends, which lost 7 bases and 3 bases, there was a span of 7 bases. Per germline, CDR1 SGHVS and CDR2 FNYEAQ. The CDR3 has 11 amino acids. The CDR3 reads CASISGYEQYF. The CDR3 nucleotides are TGTGCCAGCATCTCGGGCTACGAGCAGTACTTC. The full variable domain, rest sourced from reference TRBV7-6 and TRBJ2-7, is GAGVSQSPRYKVTKRGQDVALRCDPISGHVSLYWYRQALGQGPEFLTYFNYEAQQDKSGLPNDRFSAERPEGSISTLTIQRTEQRDSAMYRCASISGYEQYFGPGTRLTVT.

This clone was detected only a few times. V is TRBV30 and J is TRBJ1-1; tentatively, D is TRBD1 (5 bases). Deletions cut 5 bases from V and 10 bases from J, with 20 bases between. Germline-derived CDR1 and CDR2 are GTSNPN and SVGIG (reference sequence). There are 13 residues in the CDR3. CDR3 sequence: CAWYGTPNMGAFF. In DNA, the CDR3 is TGTGCCTGGTATGGGACTCCGAACATGGGAGCTTTCTTT.

The CDR3 coding sequence is TGTGCCAGCTCACCGGGGGACAGAGCCTTTTGGCCCCAGCATTTT. It specifies CASSPGDRAFWPQHF. The chain combines TRBV18 with TRBJ1-5; 7 positions match TRBD1. This CDR3 comprises 15 residues. Germline trimming cut 3 bases from V and 9 bases from J; bases unmatched to any gene: 11. The germline gives CDR1 KGHSH, CDR2 LQKENI.

The rearrangement joins TRBV7-9 to TRBJ2-7; 7 positions match TRBD1. The length of the CDR3 is 14 residues. CDR1 is SEHNR, CDR2 FQNEAQ, per germline (reference sequence). The junction had 7 bases not matched to a gene; V was cut back by 5 bases and J by 3 bases. DNA of the CDR3: TGTGCCAGCAGCCTACGGGACAGTGACTACGAGCAGTACTTC. This gives the protein CASSLRDSDYEQYF.

CDR3 in DNA: TGTGCCAGCTACCGCGGGCCCAATGAGCAGTTCTTC. The encoded protein is CASYRGPNEQFF. The chain recombines TRBV6-5 with TRBJ2-1; perhaps TRBD2 as D (5 bases). Per the germline V gene, CDR1 is MNHEY and CDR2 is SVGAGI. The V end lost 8 bases, the J end lost 6 bases, and 11 bases lay between the germline ends. This CDR3 is 12 amino acids long.

This chain joins TRBV11-1 and TRBJ2-5; 11 bases are shared with TRBD2. CDR3 length: 18 residues. CDR1 and CDR2 (germline): SGHAT, FQDESV (reference sequence). V lost 2 bases, J lost 1 base, and 9 bases stayed unmatched. CDR3 in amino acids: CASSLWGLAVGPQETQYF. The CDR3 nucleotides are TGTGCCAGCAGCTTATGGGGACTAGCGGTTGGGCCCCAAGAGACCCAGTACTTC. Full variable domain (remainder filled in from reference TRBV11-1 and TRBJ2-5): EAEVAQSPRYKITEKSQAVAFWCDPISGHATLYWYRQILGQGPELLVQFQDESVVDDSQLPKDRFSAERLKGVDSTLKIQPAELGDSAMYLCASSLWGLAVGPQETQYFGPGTRLLVL.

The V gene is TRBV7-6, the J gene TRBJ2-1; the D gene is possibly TRBD2 (6 bases). The germline V gene encodes CDR1 SGHVS and CDR2 FNYEAQ. Trimming pared 5 bases from V and 2 bases from J, leaving 16 bases between. This CDR3 has 16 amino acids. In DNA, the CDR3 is TGTGCCAGCAGCCCGGAGGCGGGGCCCACCTACAATGAGCAGTTCTTC. Amino acid sequence: CASSPEAGPTYNEQFF.

The CDR3 is CASSLQGGYEQYF. In nucleotides, the CDR3 is TGTGCCAGCAGCTTACAGGGTGGCTACGAGCAGTACTTC. V and J are TRBV11-2 and TRBJ2-7; D is possibly TRBD1 (5 bases). Per germline, CDR1 SGHAT and CDR2 FQNNGV. V shed 2 bases and J shed 3 bases, with 8 bases lying between them. The CDR3 is 13 residues long.

The chain recombines TRBV2 with TRBJ2-1; TRBD2 matches 7 bases. V dropped 8 bases and J dropped 5; count of bases not matched to a gene: 15. This CDR3 has 16 residues. CDR1 is SNHLY, CDR2 FYNNEI, per germline. CDR3 protein: CASLQPLPGGHNEQFF. In DNA form, the CDR3 reads TGTGCCAGCCTTCAGCCCCTACCGGGAGGCCACAATGAGCAGTTCTTC.

This clone was seen once. The CDR3, as DNA: TGTGCCAGCAGTTTATGGGGCGTTCACAAAGGCACTGAAGCTTTCTTT. This gives the protein CASSLWGVHKGTEAFF. The rearrangement links TRBV27 to TRBJ1-1; tentative D call: TRBD1 (5 bases). V gave up 1 base and J gave up 4 bases, with 16 bases separating them. The CDR3 runs 16 residues. Germline V gene lookup returns CDR1 MNHEY and CDR2 SMNVEV (reference sequence).

V and J are TRBV14 and TRBJ2-7, with 9 bases aligning to TRBD1. The germline gives CDR1 SGHDN, CDR2 FVKESK. V lost 3 bases, J lost 0 bases, and 6 bases stayed unmatched. The CDR3 totals 16 residues. This CDR3 reads CASSQTPGQGSYEQYF. The CDR3 nucleotides are TGTGCCAGCAGCCAGACCCCGGGACAGGGCTCCTACGAGCAGTACTTC.

The rearrangement uses TRBV6-5 and TRBJ1-5; tentative D call: TRBD1 (5 bases). Trimming cost V 7 bases and J 6 bases, with 13 bases left between them. The CDR3 covers 13 residues. CDR1 MNHEY and CDR2 SVGAGI come from the germline V gene. The CDR3 sequence is CASTQGLTQPQHF. CDR3 DNA sequence: TGTGCCAGCACCCAGGGTTTGACTCAGCCCCAGCATTTT.

The chain has TRBV14 and TRBJ1-4; the D is unclear. CDR3 size: 16 residues. The V and J ends lost 0 bases and 3 bases respectively, with 11 bases between them. CDR1 SGHDN and CDR2 FVKESK come from the germline V gene. The CDR3 is CASSQEFAGSNEKLFF. The DNA of the CDR3 is TGTGCCAGCAGCCAAGAATTTGCAGGCTCTAATGAAAAACTGTTTTTT. The entire variable domain, with the rest obtained from reference TRBV14 and TRBJ1-4, is as follows: EAGVTQFPSHSVIEKGQTVTLRCDPISGHDNLYWYRRVMGKEIKFLLHFVKESKQDESGMPNNRFLAERTGGTYSTLKVQPAELEDSGVYFCASSQEFAGSNEKLFFGSGTQLSVL.

This chain joins TRBV29-1 and TRBJ2-1; 9 bases are a match to TRBD2. The CDR3 has 12 residues. Per the germline V gene, CDR1 is SQVTM and CDR2 is ANQGSEA. Trimming at V came to 4 bases and at J to 8 bases, leaving 3 bases not matched to a gene. CDR3 protein: CSVGVAGDEQFF. In DNA, the CDR3 is TGCAGCGTTGGAGTAGCGGGAGATGAGCAGTTCTTC.

The rearrangement joins TRBV6-1 to TRBJ2-7; TRBD1 matches at 7 bases. The CDR3 totals 15 residues. Germline V CDR1 and CDR2: MNHNS, SASEGT. J was trimmed by 1 base and V by 8 bases; bases with no gene match: 11. Written as DNA, the CDR3 is TGTGCCAGCTCCCAACTGGGACAGAGATCCTACGAGCAGTACTTC. It yields the protein CASSQLGQRSYEQYF.

The chain couples TRBV19 to TRBJ2-1; D gene uncertain. The CDR3 is 11 residues long. Trimming removed 1 base at V and 12 bases at J, with 7 bases between. Germline V gene sequence: CDR1 LNHDA, CDR2 SQIVND (reference sequence). CDR3 sequence: CASSIGAWQFF. For the CDR3, the DNA is TGTGCCAGTAGTATAGGGGCGTGGCAGTTCTTC.

V and J are TRBV2 and TRBJ2-3; TRBD2 matches at 16 bases. Germline V gives CDR1 SNHLY, CDR2 FYNNEI. The V and J ends lost 10 bases and 0 bases, in that order; junction bases with no gene match: 7. This CDR3 is 17 amino acids long. CDR3 in amino acids: CATPGLAGGPSTDTQYF. The DNA for the CDR3 is TGTGCCACCCCGGGACTAGCGGGAGGGCCGAGCACAGATACGCAGTATTTT.

The chain combines TRBV7-9 with TRBJ1-4; D call uncertain. V shed 2 bases and J shed 1 base, with 5 bases lying between them. From germline, CDR1 is SEHNR and CDR2 FQNEAQ (reference sequence). The CDR3 has 14 amino acids. CDR3 DNA sequence: TGTGCCAGCAGCTTACAGCTAACTAATGAAAAACTGTTTTTT. Translated, it gives CASSLQLTNEKLFF.

V usage is TRBV7-9 and J usage is TRBJ2-7, with TRBD2 matching over 7 bases. Per germline, CDR1 SEHNR and CDR2 FQNEAQ (reference sequence). The CDR3 contains 18 residues. The J segment lost 1 base and the V segment lost 7 bases, leaving 19 bases of the junction unmatched. CDR3 sequence (DNA): TGTGCCAGCACCCTATTGGGTTTTGGGGCGGGGGAATCCTACGAGCAGTACTTC. It codes for CASTLLGFGAGESYEQYF. Drawing the rest from reference TRBV7-9 and TRBJ2-7, the complete variable domain is DTGVSQNPRHKITKRGQNVTFRCDPISEHNRLYWYRQTLGQGPEFLTYFQNEAQLEKSRLLSDRFSAERPKGSFSTLEIQRTEQGDSAMYLCASTLLGFGAGESYEQYFGPGTRLTVT.

The V gene is TRBV27, the J gene TRBJ2-3, with D maybe TRBD2 (6 bases). CDR1 and CDR2 from the germline V gene are MNHEY and SMNVEV (reference sequence). This CDR3 has 14 residues. Trimming pared 7 bases from V and 9 bases from J, leaving 20 bases between. The CDR3 loop is CASTGSGPDQTQYF. Written as DNA, the CDR3 is TGTGCCAGCACCGGTAGCGGTCCTGATCAGACGCAGTATTTT.

This chain uses TRBV6-5 with TRBJ1-2, with D unresolved. The CDR3 is 11 amino acids. Germline V gene data show CDR1 as MNHEY and CDR2 as SVGAGI. Trimming removed 2 bases from V and 6 bases from J, with 4 bases in between. The CDR3: CASSYGDGYTF. In nucleotides, the CDR3 is TGTGCCAGCAGTTACGGCGATGGCTACACCTTC.

This sequence joins TRBV7-8 and TRBJ2-1; D gene ambiguous. CDR1 is SGHVS, CDR2 FQNEAQ, per germline. There are 15 residues in the CDR3. V lost 1 base, J lost 7 bases, and 14 bases lay in between. This CDR3 reads CASSLGFGVLNEQFF. The CDR3 nucleotides read TGTGCCAGCAGCTTAGGATTCGGAGTTTTAAATGAGCAGTTCTTC.

The chain combines TRBV9 with TRBJ2-3, with TRBD2 matching over 7 bases. The CDR3 has 16 residues. Germline values: CDR1 SGDLS, CDR2 YYNGEE. Trimming took 3 bases from V and 4 from J; bases not matched to a gene: 11. The CDR3 protein is CASSGGPGGSPDTQYF. DNA for the CDR3: TGTGCCAGCAGCGGGGGTCCTGGCGGGAGCCCAGATACGCAGTATTTT. Drawing the rest from reference TRBV9 and TRBJ2-3, the complete variable domain is DSGVTQTPKHLITATGQRVTLRCSPRSGDLSVYWYQQSLDQGLQFLIQYYNGEERAKGNILERFSAQQFPDLHSELNLSSLELGDSALYFCASSGGPGGSPDTQYFGPGTRLTVL.

The chain employs TRBV2 and TRBJ2-3, with 9 bases fitting TRBD2. V lost 8 bases to trimming and J lost 3 bases; unmatched junction nucleotides: 3. The CDR3 is made up of 13 amino acids. Germline CDR1 and CDR2: SNHLY and FYNNEI. CDR3 region: CASPAGGTDTQYF. The DNA for the CDR3 is TGTGCCAGCCCAGCGGGAGGAACAGATACGCAGTATTTT.

The V and J genes are TRBV6-5 and TRBJ1-1; D gene uncertain. V lost 5 bases, J lost 4 bases, and 5 bases lay in between. There are 11 residues in the CDR3. CDR1 is MNHEY and CDR2 is SVGAGI in the germline V gene. CDR3 sequence reads: CASSGPTEAFF. The CDR3 DNA follows: TGTGCCAGCAGTGGGCCCACTGAAGCTTTCTTT.

The genes are TRBV13 and TRBJ2-1; 7 bases map to TRBD1. Trimming removed 4 bases from V and 7 bases from J; junction bases left unmatched: 10. Germline assignment: CDR1 PRHDT and CDR2 FYEKMQ (reference sequence). The CDR3 is made up of 15 amino acids. CDR3 nucleotide sequence: TGTGCCAGCAGCTCGCAAGGACAGGACCGAAATGAGCAGTTCTTC. Its translation: CASSSQGQDRNEQFF.